This TCR beta chain is drawn from a study of Graves' ophthalmopathy and Graves' hyperthyroidism. Whole-study results and caveats: Thyroid clonotypes that were expanded above 0.001 frequency mostly also appeared in blood.

TCR beta CDR3 regions were amplified from RNA transcripts. After a first-round RT-PCR with HTBI primers, a second-round multiplex PCR was run. TCRdb analysed the multiplex PCR reads with MiXCR anew, one entry per CDR3 protein. The sample includes 450,000 to 600,000 distinct CDR3 sequences, roughly 40% of them seen just once. This CDR3 is 17 amino acids long. J gave up 2 bases and V 4 bases, and 11 bases lay outside the gene matches. This clonotype was observed a handful of times. The target antigen is unknown. The sample comprised peripheral blood or thyroid tissue (not recorded which). The sequence came from an adult man with Graves' hyperthyroidism. The chain links TRBV12-3 or TRBV12-4 to TRBJ2-7, with TRBD1 identical over 10 bases. In DNA form, the CDR3 reads TGTGCCAGCAGTTCTCGCCTACCCGGGACAGGGGCCTACGAGCAGTACTTC. The encoded protein is CASSSRLPGTGAYEQYF.